The next 7 T cell receptor beta chains were all read from a single sample in a study of resident and recirculating memory T cells in vitiligo. The protocol was immunoSEQ multiplex PCR, while the TCRdb copy is restricted to in-frame clones and leaves out a portion. The sample carries tens of thousands of clones, about 91% recorded once. The sequenced sample consisted of blood. All receptors come from a male donor with vitiligo.

The chain combines TRBV6-4 with TRBJ1-4; D remains ambiguous. Germline V CDR1 and CDR2: MRHNA, SNTAGT. CDR3 size: 17 residues. Between the trimmed V and J ends, which lost 4 bases and 3 bases, there was a span of 18 bases. CDR3 sequence reads: CASSALEPPAANEKLFF. CDR3 DNA sequence: TGTGCCAGCAGTGCCCTCGAACCTCCGGCGGCTAATGAAAAACTGTTTTTT.

The J gene is TRBJ2-1, the V gene TRBV14, with TRBD2 matching 11 bases. J gave up 2 bases and V 2 bases, and 2 bases lay outside the gene matches. Germline V CDR1 and CDR2: SGHDN, FVKESK. The CDR3 has 16 residues. CDR3 protein: CASSQTSGSAYNEQFF. The CDR3 DNA is TGTGCCAGCAGCCAAACTAGCGGGAGCGCCTACAATGAGCAGTTCTTC.

The chain employs TRBV27 and TRBJ2-2; D gene uncertain. This CDR3 is built from 14 residues. The germline V gene encodes CDR1 MNHEY and CDR2 SMNVEV (reference sequence). V dropped 2 bases and J dropped 1 base, with 5 bases sitting between them. The CDR3 bases are TGTGCCAGCAGTTTACTAGTGAACACCGGGGAGCTGTTTTTT. Encoded protein: CASSLLVNTGELFF.

The V and J genes are TRBV4-1 and TRBJ2-3; 13 bases are shared with TRBD2. The CDR3 consists of 16 residues. J lost 6 bases, V lost 5 bases, and 8 bases had no gene match. Germline V lookup: CDR1 MGHRA, CDR2 YSYEKL. The CDR3: CASSESRLAGGDTQYF. CDR3 DNA sequence: TGCGCCAGCAGCGAAAGTAGACTAGCGGGAGGTGATACGCAGTATTTT.

V and J are TRBV12-1 and TRBJ2-1; the table's D call of TRBD1 was not tested on the DNA. TRBV12-1 is marked as a pseudogene. This CDR3 has 11 amino acids. The chain's CDR3 is CASSFIHEQFF. The CDR3 region has the DNA TGTGCCAGCAGCTTCATCCATGAGCAGTTCTTC.

The chain carries TRBV21-1 and TRBJ2-5; TRBD2, the table's D call, lacks a check against the DNA. TRBV21-1 is a pseudogene segment. The CDR3 runs to 17 residues. In nucleotides, the CDR3 is TGTGCCAGCAGCAAAGCATGGTTAGCGGGAGGAAAAGAGACCCAGTACTTC. This codes for CASSKAWLAGGKETQYF.

This chain uses TRBV9 with TRBJ2-1, with D unresolved. This CDR3 region has 16 residues. The V and J ends lost 0 bases and 0 bases respectively, with 10 bases between them. Germline V gene sequence: CDR1 SGDLS, CDR2 YYNGEE. Here the CDR3 DNA reads TGTGCCAGCAGCGTAGGCGGCGGCACCTCCTACAATGAGCAGTTCTTC. Protein product: CASSVGGGTSYNEQFF.